One sample yielded the 14 T cell receptor beta chains listed below, sequenced in a study of circulating tumor DNA in untreated peripheral T-cell lymphoma. Sequencing used immunoSEQ multiplex PCR; TCRdb keeps in-frame clones, though not all of them. The repertoire has about 10,000 clones, about 76% of them found once; the top ten carry less than 40%. What was sequenced was tumor tissue. Every receptor here comes from a human donor with peripheral T-cell lymphoma.

The chain recombines TRBV19 with TRBJ1-4; 7 bases fit TRBD1. With V trimmed by 5 bases and J by 8 bases, 14 bases remained unmatched. The germline gives CDR1 LNHDA, CDR2 SQIVND (reference sequence). This CDR3 comprises 16 residues. Here the CDR3 DNA reads TGTGCCAGTAGTCACCACCCGGGACAGCAGGGGGAAAAACTGTTTTTT. This gives the protein CASSHHPGQQGEKLFF.

The chain joins TRBV6-8 to TRBJ1-2; TRBD1 matches at 7 bases. CDR1 is MNHGY and CDR2 is SAAAGT in the germline V gene. The V segment lost 5 bases and the J segment 6 bases; nucleotides outside the gene matches: 6. This CDR3 contains 13 residues. This CDR3 is CASSRQGRDGYTF. In DNA, the CDR3 is TGTGCCAGCAGTCGACAGGGAAGGGATGGCTACACCTTC.

This chain connects TRBV19 to TRBJ1-6; D gene ambiguous. This CDR3 is 14 amino acids long. The V gene's germline CDR1 is LNHDA and CDR2 SQIVND (reference sequence). V shed 4 bases and J shed 7 bases, with 11 bases lying between them. The CDR3 sequence is CASSTEILNSPLHF. Here the CDR3 DNA reads TGTGCCAGTAGTACGGAGATCCTCAATTCACCCCTCCACTTT.

The V gene is TRBV10-2, the J gene TRBJ1-5, with a tentative D call TRBD1 (5 bases). The CDR3 has 15 residues. CDR1 is WSHSY and CDR2 is SAAADI in the germline V gene. V lost 10 bases and J 0 bases, leaving 16 bases between the germline ends. CDR3 in DNA: TGCGCCACCAGAGAACAGGATCATAGCAATCAGCCCCAGCATTTT. This gives the protein CATREQDHSNQPQHF.

V usage is TRBV10-2 and J usage is TRBJ1-1; 8 positions match TRBD1. The CDR3 contains 15 residues. Trimming at V came to 6 bases and at J to 4 bases, leaving 10 bases not matched to a gene. The V gene's germline CDR1 is WSHSY and CDR2 SAAADI. CDR3: CASSLSGQVSTEAFF. CDR3 DNA sequence: TGCGCCAGCAGCCTTTCGGGACAGGTTAGCACTGAAGCTTTCTTT.

This clone appeared a few times. This sequence joins TRBV12-5 and TRBJ1-1; the match to TRBD1 covers 8 bases. The CDR3 runs 14 residues. V was clipped by 5 bases and J by 5 bases; unmatched bases: 7. Per the germline V gene, CDR1 is LGHNT and CDR2 is FRNRAP. The CDR3 loop is CASGPLDRETEAFF. CDR3 coding DNA: TGTGCTAGTGGTCCCCTGGACAGGGAAACTGAAGCTTTCTTT.

J is TRBJ1-1 and V is TRBV6-8, with D perhaps TRBD1 (5 bases). V was pared by 4 bases and J by 5 bases, with 11 bases between. The CDR3 is 13 amino acids. CDR1 is MNHGY and CDR2 is SAAAGT in the germline V gene. CDR3 region: CASSSYRITEAFF. The CDR3 DNA reads as TGTGCCAGCAGTTCCTACAGGATTACTGAAGCTTTCTTT.

This chain uses TRBV11-3 with TRBJ1-6; D is undetermined. V gave up 4 bases and J gave up 2 bases, with 12 bases separating them. The CDR3 runs to 16 residues. CDR1 is SGHNT and CDR2 is YENEEA in the germline V gene. This CDR3 is CASSSTRTAYNSPLHF. CDR3 in DNA: TGTGCCAGCAGCTCAACTAGAACCGCCTATAATTCACCCCTCCACTTT.

With regard to this clone: The junction departs from the called germline gene at one end, perhaps through a read error. X is used for the amino acid whose nucleotide is unread or ambiguous. The chain is built from TRBV25-1 and TRBJ1-5; TRBD1 is a possible D gene (6 bases). CDR3 length: 15 residues. The germline gives CDR1 MGHDK, CDR2 SYGVNS. CDR3 bases: TGTGCCAGCAGTGCCGGGGGCCCCCTCAATCAGCCCCAGYATTTT. Translating it yields CASSAGGPLNQPQXF.

This clone was seen a handful of times. V gene TRBV6-8 combines with J gene TRBJ2-3; 9 nucleotides match TRBD2. V gave up 10 bases and J gave up 4 bases; unmatched junction bases: 12. Germline CDR1 reads MNHGY; CDR2 reads SAAAGT. The CDR3 sequence is 15 residues long. The CDR3 reads CAIIQGLALPDTQYF. CDR3 DNA sequence: TGTGCCATCATACAGGGACTAGCCTTACCAGATACGCAGTATTTT.

The chain combines TRBV23-1 with TRBJ1-2, with 9 positions matching TRBD1. TRBV23-1 is noted as an ORF with a role that remains uncertain. The V and J ends lost 2 bases and 3 bases, in that order; junction bases with no gene match: 7. This CDR3 has 16 amino acids. In nucleotides, the CDR3 is TGCGCCAGCAGTCAAGTAGGGACAGGGTACGACTATGGCTACACCTTC. It specifies CASSQVGTGYDYGYTF.

V and J are TRBV25-1 and TRBJ1-3; D not certain. This CDR3 has 15 residues. The V gene lost 3 bases and the J gene lost 0 bases, with 9 bases spanning the gap. Germline-derived CDR1 and CDR2 are MGHDK and SYGVNS. The CDR3 spells CASSDGRYSGNTIYF. The CDR3 DNA follows: TGTGCCAGCAGTGACGGCCGATACTCTGGAAACACCATATATTTT.

In regard to this clone: One end of the junction does not line up with germline, which may come from a read error. This chain links TRBV28 with TRBJ1-1; D not resolved. The germline V gene has CDR1 MDHEN and CDR2 SYDVKM. The CDR3 totals 15 residues. CDR3 loop: CASSIVGQVHTKAFF. CDR3 nucleotide sequence: TGTGCCAGCAGTATTGTAGGTCAGGTCCACACTAAAGCTTTCTTT.

The chain couples TRBV6-8 to TRBJ1-1, with 9 bases aligning to TRBD1. The CDR3 is 14 residues long. From germline, CDR1 is MNHGY and CDR2 SAAAGT. Trimming cost V 7 bases and J 5 bases; bases outside gene matches: 8. CDR3 loop: CASISLGQGTEAFF. The CDR3 region has the DNA TGTGCCAGCATCTCACTCGGACAGGGGACTGAAGCTTTCTTT.